A single sample is the source of the 22 T cell receptor beta chains below, sequenced in a study of blood T cell repertoires in COVID-19. Here immunoSEQ multiplex PCR was the method, and the copy in TCRdb shows in-frame clones only, minus some. This sample has about 33,000 clones, with more than 80% found just once. Specimen: peripheral blood. The receptor set was obtained from a human donor in a cohort sampled during active COVID-19.

The chain links TRBV29-1 to TRBJ1-3, with 7 nucleotides matching TRBD1. With 2 bases clipped from V and 2 bases from J, the junction kept 0 bases outside the gene matches. Per the germline V gene, CDR1 is SQVTM and CDR2 is ANQGSEA. The CDR3 is made up of 13 amino acids. The CDR3 coding sequence is TGCAGCGTTGAACAGGGGGCTGGAAACACCATATATTTT. This encodes CSVEQGAGNTIYF.

The V gene is TRBV2, the J gene TRBJ1-2; D is possibly TRBD1 (5 bases). V lost 5 bases and J 8 bases, leaving 15 bases between the germline ends. In germline, CDR1 is SNHLY, CDR2 FYNNEI. CDR3 size: 13 residues. CDR3 bases: TGTGCCAGCAGTAGGACACCCGGGAGGGGCTACACCTTC. It encodes CASSRTPGRGYTF.

The DNA for the CDR3 is TGTGCCATCAGTGCGGAGCCAAATCAGCCCCAGCATTTT. It encodes CAISAEPNQPQHF. This chain joins TRBV10-3 and TRBJ1-5; D remains unclear. Germline values: CDR1 ENHRY, CDR2 SYGVKD. The CDR3 loop spans 13 amino acids. V lost 4 bases and J lost 4, with 8 bases in between.

V gene TRBV29-1 combines with J gene TRBJ1-1; D remains unclear. Germline V gives CDR1 SQVTM, CDR2 ANQGSEA. This CDR3 contains 11 residues. The V and J ends lost 4 bases and 4 bases respectively, with 7 bases between them. In DNA form, the CDR3 reads TGCAGCGTTGTTCAGGCCACTGAAGCTTTCTTT. Translated, it gives CSVVQATEAFF.

This clone was observed a handful of times. The chain links TRBV5-8 to TRBJ2-7; D is unresolved. Germline V gives CDR1 SGHTS, CDR2 YDEGEE. This CDR3 comprises 14 residues. Trimming cost V 5 bases and J 6 bases, with 18 bases left between them. The CDR3 reads CASSSLGSQSEQYF. The CDR3 coding sequence is TGTGCCAGCAGTTCTCTCGGGTCCCAGAGCGAGCAGTACTTC.

The chain recombines TRBV7-2 with TRBJ2-7; D possibly corresponds to TRBD2 (5 bases). The CDR3 is 14 amino acids. Germline loops: CDR1 SGHTA, CDR2 FQGNSA. Trimming left V 2 bases short and J 1 base short, with 9 bases between. CDR3 nucleotides: TGTGCCAGCAGCTTAATGAGCGGTTCCTACGAGCAGTACTTC. It encodes CASSLMSGSYEQYF.

The rearrangement uses TRBV7-8 and TRBJ2-3; 10 nucleotides match TRBD2. The ends lost 5 bases at V and 2 bases at J; junction bases unmatched: 7. In germline, CDR1 is SGHVS, CDR2 FQNEAQ. This CDR3 contains 16 residues. CDR3 sequence (DNA): TGTGCCAGCAGCCTCAGAGCGGGGGGGTTCACAGATACGCAGTATTTT. Its protein is CASSLRAGGFTDTQYF.

This clone showed up just a few times. This chain connects TRBV6-2 or TRBV6-3 to TRBJ1-5; 10 bases align to TRBD1. The CDR3 loop spans 15 amino acids. The germline gives CDR1 MNHEY, CDR2 SVGEGT. Losses at the gene ends were 2 bases for V and 6 bases for J; bases not matched to a gene: 4. The CDR3 sequence is CASSYRQGASQPQHF. The CDR3 DNA reads TGTGCCAGCAGTTACCGACAGGGGGCGAGTCAGCCCCAGCATTTT.

The CDR3 coding sequence is TGTGCCAGCAGTTCCCACCTTGCGGATACGCAGTATTTT. Translating gives CASSSHLADTQYF. J is TRBJ2-3 and V is TRBV6-6; D is unresolved. V was shortened by 4 bases and J by 6 bases, with 11 bases between the two germline ends. Germline V gene sequence: CDR1 MNHNY, CDR2 SVGAGI (reference sequence). This CDR3 has 13 residues.

The gene calls are TRBV4-1 and TRBJ2-1, with a tentative D call TRBD1 (6 bases). V dropped 4 bases and J dropped 6 bases, with 16 bases sitting between them. CDR1 and CDR2 from the germline V gene are MGHRA and YSYEKL. The CDR3 runs to 15 residues. CDR3 protein: CASSRVAGAFNEQFF. The CDR3, as DNA: TGCGCCAGCAGCCGGGTCGCAGGGGCGTTCAATGAGCAGTTCTTC.

The V call is TRBV5-1, the J call TRBJ1-2; perhaps TRBD1 as D (6 bases). CDR3 length: 13 amino acids. CDR1 is SGHRS and CDR2 is YFSETQ in the germline V gene. The V gene lost 2 bases and the J gene lost 4 bases, with 9 bases spanning the gap. The CDR3: CASSFTGSYGYTF. The CDR3 region has the DNA TGCGCCAGCAGCTTCACAGGGTCCTATGGCTACACCTTC.

The chain employs TRBV7-8 and TRBJ2-5; 9 bases agree with TRBD1. The germline V gene has CDR1 SGHVS and CDR2 FQNEAQ. With V trimmed by 5 bases and J by 5 bases, 12 bases remained unmatched. The CDR3 is made up of 16 amino acids. CDR3 sequence (DNA): TGTGCCAGCAGCGCATCCGGGACAGGGAAATGGGAGACCCAGTACTTC. Encoded protein: CASSASGTGKWETQYF.

The genes are TRBV28 and TRBJ2-7; 11 bases align to TRBD1. Trimming cost V 6 bases and J 4 bases; bases outside gene matches: 2. Germline CDR1 MDHEN, CDR2 SYDVKM. This CDR3 is built from 13 residues. CDR3 in DNA: TGTGCCAGCAGCGGGACAGGGGGATACGAGCAGTACTTC. The encoded protein is CASSGTGGYEQYF.

This clone was counted only a few times. The chain has TRBV7-8 and TRBJ2-7, with 8 positions matching TRBD1. Trimming removed 2 bases from V and 5 bases from J; junction bases left unmatched: 5. The V gene's germline CDR1 is SGHVS and CDR2 FQNEAQ. This CDR3 has 14 residues. CDR3 in DNA: TGTGCCAGCAGCTTATCGGGCAGGGGGCACGAGCAGTACTTC. This gives the protein CASSLSGRGHEQYF.

The chain links TRBV18 to TRBJ1-3; 8 bases match TRBD1. This CDR3 is 16 amino acids long. V gave up 3 bases and J gave up 1 base; unmatched junction bases: 5. The germline V gene encodes CDR1 KGHSH and CDR2 LQKENI. The CDR3 is CASSPPTGASGNTIYF. DNA for the CDR3: TGTGCCAGCTCACCTCCGACAGGGGCGTCTGGAAACACCATATATTTT.

The V call is TRBV27, the J call TRBJ1-5, with D possibly being TRBD1 (6 bases). Trimming removed 5 bases from V and 9 bases from J, with 20 bases in between. The germline V gene has CDR1 MNHEY and CDR2 SMNVEV (reference sequence). This CDR3 region has 15 residues. Here the CDR3 reads CASSQGGVFGGPQHF. For the CDR3, the DNA is TGTGCCAGCAGTCAAGGGGGGGTCTTTGGAGGGCCCCAGCATTTT.

Regarding this clone: One end of the junction is discordant with germline, which a read error may explain. The CDR3, as DNA: TGTGCCAGCAGTTTAGGCCCAGGCAGGGAAATGGTTTTC. Its translation is CASSLGPGREMVF. The chain combines TRBV12-3 or TRBV12-4 with TRBJ2-4, with a possible D match to TRBD1 (5 bases). CDR3 length equals 13 residues.

The rearrangement links TRBV10-3 to TRBJ1-2; the D is unclear. Germline V CDR1 and CDR2: ENHRY, SYGVKD. V gave up 1 base and J gave up 6 bases, with 9 bases separating them. This CDR3 contains 13 residues. The DNA for the CDR3 is TGTGCCATCAGTGAGTATAACAGTGATGGCTACACCTTC. Encoded protein: CAISEYNSDGYTF.

This clone was detected a few times. This chain joins TRBV19 and TRBJ1-1; 8 bases align to TRBD1. Trimming removed 4 bases from V and 0 bases from J; junction bases left unmatched: 7. CDR3 length equals 16 residues. Germline assignment: CDR1 LNHDA and CDR2 SQIVND (reference sequence). DNA for the CDR3: TGTGCCAGTAGTAACCGAAACAGGGGGGTGAACACTGAAGCTTTCTTT. It translates to CASSNRNRGVNTEAFF.

The V call is TRBV5-1, the J call TRBJ1-4; TRBD1 might be the D (5 bases). CDR1 is SGHRS and CDR2 is YFSETQ in the germline V gene. The V and J ends lost 4 bases and 3 bases respectively, with 10 bases between them. The CDR3 contains 14 residues. The CDR3 here is CASSARVANEKLFF. As DNA, the CDR3 is TGCGCCAGCAGCGCCAGGGTGGCTAATGAAAAACTGTTTTTT.

V is TRBV7-9 and J is TRBJ1-2; TRBD1 matches at 8 bases. The germline V gene has CDR1 SEHNR and CDR2 FQNEAQ (reference sequence). The CDR3 runs to 14 residues. J gave up 6 bases and V 5 bases, and 8 bases lay outside the gene matches. The CDR3 region is CASSPQGASNGYTF. DNA for the CDR3: TGTGCCAGCAGCCCCCAGGGGGCGTCGAATGGCTACACCTTC.

This clone was recorded a few times. The chain employs TRBV5-1 and TRBJ2-5, with 7 bases that match TRBD1. Germline V gene data show CDR1 as SGHRS and CDR2 as YFSETQ. The V and J ends lost 4 bases and 3 bases, in that order; junction bases with no gene match: 9. This CDR3 contains 15 residues. DNA of the CDR3: TGCGCCAGCAGCGGTGGACAGGTGCGGGAAGAGACCCAGTACTTC. Its protein product is CASSGGQVREETQYF.